This T cell receptor (beta chain) was sequenced for a study of shared clonotypes between healthy human individuals. Findings and caveats of the study: The diversity represented, both genetic and in exposure history, was limited by few donors.

Worth noting for this clone: Its target is not known. The junction and the germline gene differ at one end; a read error may be behind it.

This CDR3 region has 16 residues. CDR1 is SGHVS, CDR2 FQNEAQ, per germline. Profiling relied on immunoSEQ multiplex PCR, and the TCRdb table lists in-frame clones only, not all of them. The table lists some 450,000 clones, over 60% of them singletons, with about 12% in the top ten. The chain joins TRBV7-8 to TRBJ2-7; TRBD2 aligns across 8 bases. This clonotype originated in a woman aged 40 to 49 in good health. Some clones in this sample may be carry-over from other donors' samples. The sample taken for sequencing was PBMCs. The CDR3 loop reads CASSLSASGSLLGPDF. For the CDR3, the DNA is TGTGCCAGCAGCTTATCCGCCAGCGGGAGTCTTTTAGGGCCGGACTTC.